The sequence of this T cell receptor beta chain was determined in a study of glioma-infiltrating T cells after dendritic cell vaccination. Germline assignment: CDR1 SGHRS and CDR2 YFSETQ. CDR3 size: 14 residues. With 0 bases removed from V and 8 bases from J, the gap between germline ends came to 14 bases. The protocol was immunoSEQ multiplex PCR, while the TCRdb copy is restricted to in-frame clones and leaves out a portion. Here the sample spans about 73,000 clones, about 80% being singletons. Only patients with spare fresh-frozen tumor and over two years of follow-up were included. This clonotype was obtained from a human donor with glioblastoma. The sequenced sample was blood, obtained before dendritic cell vaccination. This chain joins TRBV5-1 and TRBJ1-2, with D unclear. In nucleotides, the CDR3 is TGCGCCAGCAGCTTGGACAGCCGTTCTTGGGGCTACACCTTC. Its protein product is CASSLDSRSWGYTF.